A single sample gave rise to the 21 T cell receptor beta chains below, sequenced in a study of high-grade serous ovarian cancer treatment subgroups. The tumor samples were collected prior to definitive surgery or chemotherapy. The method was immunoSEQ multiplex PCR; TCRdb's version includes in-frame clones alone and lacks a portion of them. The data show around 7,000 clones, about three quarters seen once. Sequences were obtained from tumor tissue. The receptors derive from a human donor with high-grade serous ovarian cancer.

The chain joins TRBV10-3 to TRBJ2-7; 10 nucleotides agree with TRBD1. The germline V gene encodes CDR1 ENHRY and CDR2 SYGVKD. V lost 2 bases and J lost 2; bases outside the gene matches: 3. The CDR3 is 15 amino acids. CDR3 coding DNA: TGTGCCATCAGTGAGCTCGGACAGGGGGCCTACGAGCAGTACTTC. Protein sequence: CAISELGQGAYEQYF.

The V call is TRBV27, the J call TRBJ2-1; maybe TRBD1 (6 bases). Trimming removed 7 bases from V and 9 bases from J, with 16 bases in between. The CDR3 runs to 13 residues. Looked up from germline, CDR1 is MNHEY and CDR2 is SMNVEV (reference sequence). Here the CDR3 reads CASNHIEGGEQFF. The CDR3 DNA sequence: TGTGCCAGCAATCACATTGAAGGGGGTGAGCAGTTCTTC.

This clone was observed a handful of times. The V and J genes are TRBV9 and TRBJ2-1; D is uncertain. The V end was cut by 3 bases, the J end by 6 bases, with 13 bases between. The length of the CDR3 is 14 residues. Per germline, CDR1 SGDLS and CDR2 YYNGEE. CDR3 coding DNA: TGTGCCAGCAGCGCGCGACCTTCTAGCAATGAGCAGTTCTTC. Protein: CASSARPSSNEQFF.

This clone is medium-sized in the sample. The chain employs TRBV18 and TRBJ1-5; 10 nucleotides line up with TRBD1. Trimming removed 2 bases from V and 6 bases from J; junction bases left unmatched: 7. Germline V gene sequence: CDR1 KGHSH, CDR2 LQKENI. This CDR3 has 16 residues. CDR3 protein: CASSPTGWTGGQPQHF. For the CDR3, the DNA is TGTGCCAGCTCACCAACGGGGTGGACAGGGGGTCAGCCCCAGCATTTT.

The CDR3 region is CASSQGGNQETQYF. CDR3 sequence (DNA): TGCGCCAGCAGCCAAGGGGGGAACCAAGAGACCCAGTACTTC. This rearrangement joins TRBV4-1 to TRBJ2-5; D may be TRBD1 or TRBD2 (5 bases each). This CDR3 is built from 14 residues. Germline V gene data show CDR1 as MGHRA and CDR2 as YSYEKL. Trimming shortened V by 1 base and J by 0 bases, and 6 bases separated the two germline ends.

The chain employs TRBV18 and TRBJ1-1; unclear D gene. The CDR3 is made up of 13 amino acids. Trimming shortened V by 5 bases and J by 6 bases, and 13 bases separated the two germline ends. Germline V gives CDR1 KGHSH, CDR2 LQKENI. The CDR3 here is CASSTSGFAEAFF. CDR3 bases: TGTGCCAGCTCAACATCGGGGTTCGCTGAAGCTTTCTTT. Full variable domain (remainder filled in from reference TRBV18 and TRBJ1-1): NAGVMQNPRHLVRRRGQEARLRCSPMKGHSHVYWYRQLPEEGLKFMVYLQKENIIDESGMPKERFSAEFPKEGPSILRIQQVVRGDSAAYFCASSTSGFAEAFFGQGTRLTVV.

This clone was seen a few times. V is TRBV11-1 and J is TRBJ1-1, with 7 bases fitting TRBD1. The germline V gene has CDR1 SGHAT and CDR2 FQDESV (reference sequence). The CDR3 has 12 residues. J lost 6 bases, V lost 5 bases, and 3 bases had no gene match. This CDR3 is CASSRGQSEAFF. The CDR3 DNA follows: TGTGCCAGCAGCCGGGGACAGTCTGAAGCTTTCTTT.

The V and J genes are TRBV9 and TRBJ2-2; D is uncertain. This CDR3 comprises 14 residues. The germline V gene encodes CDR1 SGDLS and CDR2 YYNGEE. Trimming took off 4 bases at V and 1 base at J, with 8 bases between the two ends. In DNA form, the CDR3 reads TGTGCCAGCAGCTCCCGACAGAACACCGGGGAGCTGTTTTTT. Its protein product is CASSSRQNTGELFF.

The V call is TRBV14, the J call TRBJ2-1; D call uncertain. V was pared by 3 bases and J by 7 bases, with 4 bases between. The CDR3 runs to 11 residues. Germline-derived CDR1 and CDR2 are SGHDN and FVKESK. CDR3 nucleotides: TGTGCCAGCAGCCAGAGGAATGAGCAGTTCTTC. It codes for CASSQRNEQFF.

Here the CDR3 reads CASSLPIAGLVSGDEQFF. CDR3 nucleotides: TGTGCCAGCAGCTTACCGATAGCGGGGTTAGTTTCCGGGGATGAGCAGTTCTTC. The chain links TRBV7-6 to TRBJ2-1, with 8 bases lining up with TRBD2. From germline, CDR1 is SGHVS and CDR2 FNYEAQ. The CDR3 runs to 18 residues. With 2 bases clipped from V and 8 bases from J, the junction kept 17 bases outside the gene matches. Full variable domain (rest looked up from reference TRBV7-6 and TRBJ2-1): GAGVSQSPRYKVTKRGQDVALRCDPISGHVSLYWYRQALGQGPEFLTYFNYEAQQDKSGLPNDRFSAERPEGSISTLTIQRTEQRDSAMYRCASSLPIAGLVSGDEQFFGPGTRLTVL.

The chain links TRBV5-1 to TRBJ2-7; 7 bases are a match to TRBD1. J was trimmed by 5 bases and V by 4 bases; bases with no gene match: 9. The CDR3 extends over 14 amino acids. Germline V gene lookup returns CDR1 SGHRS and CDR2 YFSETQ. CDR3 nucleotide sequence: TGCGCCAGCAGCACACAGGGGCCAGGACACGAGCAGTACTTC. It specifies CASSTQGPGHEQYF.

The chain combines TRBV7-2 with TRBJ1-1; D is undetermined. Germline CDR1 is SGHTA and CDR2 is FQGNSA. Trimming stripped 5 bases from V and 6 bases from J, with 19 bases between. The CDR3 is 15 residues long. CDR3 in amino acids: CASSLSGGETAEAFF. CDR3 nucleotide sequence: TGTGCCAGCAGCCTCTCAGGTGGCGAGACGGCTGAAGCTTTCTTT.

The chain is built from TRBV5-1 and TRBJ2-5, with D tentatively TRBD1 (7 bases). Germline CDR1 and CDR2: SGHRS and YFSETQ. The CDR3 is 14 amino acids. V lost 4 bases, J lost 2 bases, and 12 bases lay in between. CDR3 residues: CASSEQGTQETQYF. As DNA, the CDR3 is TGCGCCAGCAGCGAACAGGGGACTCAAGAGACCCAGTACTTC.

This chain's CDR3 is CASSARVSYEQYF. In DNA, the CDR3 is TGTGCCAGCAGTGCCAGGGTCTCCTACGAGCAGTACTTC. The gene calls are TRBV2 and TRBJ2-7; tentatively, D is TRBD1 (5 bases). Germline V gives CDR1 SNHLY, CDR2 FYNNEI. Trimming removed 4 bases at V and 0 bases at J, with 7 bases between. CDR3 length: 13 residues.

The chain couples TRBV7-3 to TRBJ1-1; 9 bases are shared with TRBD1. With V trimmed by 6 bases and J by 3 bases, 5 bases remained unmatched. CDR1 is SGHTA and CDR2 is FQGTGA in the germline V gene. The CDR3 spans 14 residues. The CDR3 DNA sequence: TGTGCCAGCAGTACACAGGGGGCGCACACTGAAGCTTTCTTT. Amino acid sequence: CASSTQGAHTEAFF.

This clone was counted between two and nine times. The CDR3 loop reads CASSLAESQIYNEQFF. The CDR3 DNA sequence: TGCGCCAGCAGCCTTGCGGAGTCTCAAATCTACAATGAGCAGTTCTTC. V usage is TRBV5-1 and J usage is TRBJ2-1; D unresolved. Trimming cost V 4 bases and J 3 bases, with 17 bases left between them. The CDR3 has 16 amino acids. In germline, CDR1 is SGHRS, CDR2 YFSETQ.

CDR3 in amino acids: CASSTGALPGSYNEQFF. CDR3 DNA: TGTGCCAGCAGCACAGGCGCCCTCCCCGGATCCTACAATGAGCAGTTCTTC. The J gene is TRBJ2-1, the V gene TRBV7-6; a possible D gene is TRBD1 (5 bases). CDR1 SGHVS and CDR2 FNYEAQ come from the germline V gene. V was pared by 5 bases and J by 1 base, with 18 bases between. The CDR3 covers 17 residues.

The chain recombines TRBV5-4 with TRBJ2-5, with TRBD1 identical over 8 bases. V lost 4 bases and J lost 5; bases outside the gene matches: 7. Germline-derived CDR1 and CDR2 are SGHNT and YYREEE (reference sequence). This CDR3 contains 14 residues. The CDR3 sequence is CASSPGQGRETQYF. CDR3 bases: TGTGCCAGCAGCCCCGGACAGGGTAGGGAGACCCAGTACTTC.

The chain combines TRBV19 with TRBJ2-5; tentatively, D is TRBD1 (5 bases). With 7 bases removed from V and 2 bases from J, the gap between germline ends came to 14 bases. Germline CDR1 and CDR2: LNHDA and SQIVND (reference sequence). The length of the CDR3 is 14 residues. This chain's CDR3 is CASTQGTRQETQYF. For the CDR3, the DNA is TGTGCCAGTACCCAGGGAACGCGGCAAGAGACCCAGTACTTC.

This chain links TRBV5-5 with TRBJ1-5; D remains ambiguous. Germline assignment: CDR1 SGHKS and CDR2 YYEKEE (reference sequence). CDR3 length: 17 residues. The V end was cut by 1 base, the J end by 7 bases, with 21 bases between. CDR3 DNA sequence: TGTGCCAGCAGCTTGAGGTGGTCCATGGAAAGTCTCCAGCCCCAGCATTTT. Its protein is CASSLRWSMESLQPQHF.

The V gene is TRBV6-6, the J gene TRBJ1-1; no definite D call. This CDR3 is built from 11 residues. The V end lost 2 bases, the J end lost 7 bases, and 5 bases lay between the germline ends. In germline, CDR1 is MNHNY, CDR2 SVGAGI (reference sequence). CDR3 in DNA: TGTGCCAGCAGTTACGGGATTGAAGCTTTCTTT. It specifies CASSYGIEAFF.